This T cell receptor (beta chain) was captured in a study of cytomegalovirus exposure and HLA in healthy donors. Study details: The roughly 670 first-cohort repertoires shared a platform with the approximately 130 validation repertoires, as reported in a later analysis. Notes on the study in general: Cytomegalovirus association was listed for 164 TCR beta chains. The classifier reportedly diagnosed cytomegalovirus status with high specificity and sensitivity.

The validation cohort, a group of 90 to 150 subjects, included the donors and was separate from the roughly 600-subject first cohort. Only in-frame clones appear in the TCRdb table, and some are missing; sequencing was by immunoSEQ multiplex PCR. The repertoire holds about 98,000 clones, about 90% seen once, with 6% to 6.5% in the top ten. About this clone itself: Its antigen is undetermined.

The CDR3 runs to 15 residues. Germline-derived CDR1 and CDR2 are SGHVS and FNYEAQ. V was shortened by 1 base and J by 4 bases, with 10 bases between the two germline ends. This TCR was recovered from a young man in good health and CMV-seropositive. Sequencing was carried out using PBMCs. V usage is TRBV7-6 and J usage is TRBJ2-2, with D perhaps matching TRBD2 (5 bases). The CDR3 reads CASSLVGGGTGELFF. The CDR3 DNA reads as TGTGCCAGCAGCTTAGTCGGTGGAGGCACCGGGGAGCTGTTTTTT.